These T cell receptor beta chains were read from a single sample in a study of T cells in Graves' hyperthyroidism and ophthalmopathy. TCRdb called the multiplex PCR reads again in MiXCR, with one record for every CDR3 protein. In the table there are 100,000 to 140,000 distinct CDR3 sequences, approximately 16% of which are singletons. The sequencing sample was made of blood. Every receptor here comes from a woman aged 45-59 years with Graves' hyperthyroidism. Each CDR3 is given with its conserved first and last residue. D genes are given only for firm matches. Part of the rows lack a size; the others show once, few, many or a class for expanded clones.

j_call,d_call,clone_size,v_call,cdr3_aa,cdr3_nt
TRBJ2-7,NA,NA,TRBV20-1,CSARWATGPYEQYF,TGCAGTGCTAGATGGGCTACAGGGCCCTACGAGCAGTACTTC
TRBJ2-1,NA,many,TRBV19,CASSSPERQGGNEQFF,TGTGCCAGTAGTTCCCCCGAGAGGCAGGGGGGAAATGAGCAGTTCTTC
TRBJ2-3,NA,many,TRBV11-2,CASSLMNMGTDTQYF,TGTGCCAGCAGCTTAATGAACATGGGGACAGATACGCAGTATTTT
TRBJ2-2,TRBD1,many,TRBV29-1,CSVEEGQRTNTGELFF,TGCAGCGTTGAAGAGGGACAGCGTACGAACACCGGGGAGCTGTTTTTT
TRBJ2-1,TRBD2,NA,TRBV4-2,CASRDTGLAGDNEQFF,TGTGCCAGCAGAGATACGGGACTAGCGGGGGACAATGAGCAGTTCTTC
TRBJ2-7,NA,NA,TRBV28,CASSSRTSGGNEQYF,TGTGCCAGCAGTTCCCGGACCTCCGGAGGGAACGAGCAGTACTTC
TRBJ1-6,NA,many,TRBV27,CASGLWGTNSPLHF,TGTGCCAGTGGGCTTTGGGGTACGAATTCACCCCTCCACTTT
TRBJ2-1,TRBD1,many,TRBV6-4,CASSPTGGGYNEQFF,TGTGCCAGCAGTCCTACAGGGGGCGGTTACAATGAGCAGTTCTTC
TRBJ1-1,NA,many,TRBV5-1,CASSGPHTEAFF,TGCGCCAGCAGTGGGCCCCACACTGAAGCTTTCTTT
TRBJ1-5,NA,few,TRBV28,CASRGGGRPNQPQHF,TGTGCCAGCAGAGGGGGTGGGCGGCCCAATCAGCCCCAGCATTTT
TRBJ1-5,NA,many,TRBV2,CASIGGPGQPQHF,TGTGCCAGCATCGGGGGGCCTGGGCAGCCCCAGCATTTT
TRBJ2-1,TRBD1,few,TRBV19,CASSTGQWVRNTQFF,TGTGCCAGTAGTACGGGACAGTGGGTCCGGAACACGCAGTTCTTC
TRBJ2-7,TRBD2,NA,TRBV5-5,CASNLAGVLYEQYF,TGTGCCAGCAACCTAGCGGGAGTATTATACGAGCAGTACTTC
TRBJ2-2,TRBD2,many,TRBV11-2,CASSLLAGGLKNGELFF,TGTGCCAGCAGCTTACTAGCGGGAGGTTTAAAGAACGGGGAGCTGTTTTTT
TRBJ1-2,TRBD1,many,TRBV6-1,CASSEAITGGSRIYGYTF,TGTGCCAGCAGTGAAGCAATAACAGGGGGCAGCCGTATCTATGGCTACACCTTC
TRBJ2-1,NA,many,TRBV28,CASSVPRETSNEQFF,TGTGCCAGCAGTGTCCCCAGGGAGACCTCCAATGAGCAGTTCTTC
TRBJ2-4,TRBD2,NA,TRBV27,CASSVRTSGRTKNIQYF,TGTGCCAGCAGTGTGCGAACTAGCGGGAGGACCAAAAACATTCAGTACTTC
TRBJ2-5,NA,many,TRBV5-1,CASSTFPGTGETQYF,TGCGCCAGCAGCACGTTCCCAGGGACGGGGGAGACCCAGTACTTC
TRBJ2-6,NA,many,TRBV11-2,CASSLVRRAGANVLTF,TGTGCCAGCAGCTTAGTTCGTAGGGCTGGGGCCAACGTCCTGACTTTC
TRBJ2-5,NA,many,TRBV28,CASSSQGLGQETQYF,TGTGCCAGCAGTTCCCAAGGACTGGGCCAAGAGACCCAGTACTTC
TRBJ2-5,NA,many,TRBV4-1,CASSLPLAGETQYF,TGCGCCAGCAGCCTTCCCCTAGCTGGGGAGACCCAGTACTTC
TRBJ2-3,TRBD2,NA,TRBV10-3,CAIRPEGRERTDTQYF,TGTGCCATCAGACCCGAGGGGCGGGAGCGCACAGATACGCAGTATTTT